This TCR beta chain emerged from a study of OX40 agonist ivuxolimab in advanced cancers. On the study more broadly: Every patient in dose escalation had hepatocellular carcinoma, melanoma, renal cell or head and neck cancer. Partial responses were observed in three patients, of whom one had hepatocellular carcinoma and two had cutaneous melanoma.

Here immunoSEQ multiplex PCR was the method, and the copy in TCRdb shows in-frame clones only, minus some. The table lists around 66,000 clones, about 85% of them singletons. The sample was CD4+ or CD8+ T cells sorted from blood, taken in a trial of the OX40 agonist ivuxolimab. The receptor's source is an adult with an advanced solid tumor such as melanoma, head and neck, liver or kidney cancer.

The CDR3, as DNA: TGTGCCAGCAGGCGAGTTTTTGGCAATCAGCCCCAGCATTTT. It codes for CASRRVFGNQPQHF. The V call is TRBV27, the J call TRBJ1-5; the D is unclear. This CDR3 has 14 residues. CDR1 is MNHEY, CDR2 SMNVEV, per germline (reference sequence). The V end lost 6 bases, the J end lost 2 bases, and 11 bases lay between the germline ends.